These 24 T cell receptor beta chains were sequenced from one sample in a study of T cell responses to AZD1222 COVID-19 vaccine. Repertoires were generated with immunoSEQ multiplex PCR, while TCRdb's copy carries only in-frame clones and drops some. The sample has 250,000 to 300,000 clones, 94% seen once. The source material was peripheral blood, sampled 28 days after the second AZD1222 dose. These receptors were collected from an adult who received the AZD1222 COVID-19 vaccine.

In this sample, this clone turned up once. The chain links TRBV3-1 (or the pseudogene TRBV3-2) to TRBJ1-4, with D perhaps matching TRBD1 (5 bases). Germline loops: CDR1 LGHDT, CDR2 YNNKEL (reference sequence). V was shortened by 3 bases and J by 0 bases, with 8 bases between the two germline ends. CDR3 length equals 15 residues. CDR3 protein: CASSQLGATNEKLFF. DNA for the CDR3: TGTGCCAGCAGCCAGCTGGGGGCAACTAATGAAAAACTGTTTTTT.

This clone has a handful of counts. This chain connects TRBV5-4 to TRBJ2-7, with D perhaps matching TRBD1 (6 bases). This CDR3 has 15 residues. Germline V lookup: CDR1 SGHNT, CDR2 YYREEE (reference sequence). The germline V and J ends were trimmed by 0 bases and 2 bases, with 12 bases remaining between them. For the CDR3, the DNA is TGTGCCAGCAGCTTGGGCGGACAGATTACCTACGAGCAGTACTTC. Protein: CASSLGGQITYEQYF.

CDR3 residues: CASSHGYTEAFF. The CDR3 DNA reads TGTGCCAGCAGCCACGGTTACACTGAAGCTTTCTTT. The rearrangement uses TRBV6-5 and TRBJ1-1; D is ambiguous. CDR1 is MNHEY, CDR2 SVGAGI, per germline. The CDR3 length is 12 residues. Trimming cost V 6 bases and J 3 bases, with 8 bases left between them.

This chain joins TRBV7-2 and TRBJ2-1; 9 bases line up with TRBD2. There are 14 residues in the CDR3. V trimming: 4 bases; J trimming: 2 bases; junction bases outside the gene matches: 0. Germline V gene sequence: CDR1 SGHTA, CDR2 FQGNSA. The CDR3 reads CASSSSGAYNEQFF. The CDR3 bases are TGTGCCAGCAGCTCTAGCGGGGCCTACAATGAGCAGTTCTTC.

This chain's CDR3 is CAISESTEDAEAFF. DNA for the CDR3: TGTGCCATCAGTGAGTCGACGGAGGACGCTGAAGCTTTCTTT. The gene calls are TRBV10-3 and TRBJ1-1; no reliable D call. The V gene lost 0 bases and the J gene lost 6 bases, with 11 bases spanning the gap. Germline V gene data show CDR1 as ENHRY and CDR2 as SYGVKD. This CDR3 contains 14 residues.

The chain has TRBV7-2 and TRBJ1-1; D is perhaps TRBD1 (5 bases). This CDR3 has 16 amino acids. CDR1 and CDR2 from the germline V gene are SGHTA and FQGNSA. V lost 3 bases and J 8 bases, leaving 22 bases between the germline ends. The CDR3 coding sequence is TGTGCCAGCAGCTTCCTCCGAGGACGGGAGGGGACCGAAGCTTTCTTT. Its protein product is CASSFLRGREGTEAFF.

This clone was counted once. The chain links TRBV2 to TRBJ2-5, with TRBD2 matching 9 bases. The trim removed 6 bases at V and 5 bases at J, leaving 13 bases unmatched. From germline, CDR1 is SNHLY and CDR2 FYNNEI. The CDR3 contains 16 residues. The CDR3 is CASSERFLAGRETQYF. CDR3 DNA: TGTGCCAGCAGCGAGCGCTTCCTAGCGGGAAGGGAGACCCAGTACTTC.

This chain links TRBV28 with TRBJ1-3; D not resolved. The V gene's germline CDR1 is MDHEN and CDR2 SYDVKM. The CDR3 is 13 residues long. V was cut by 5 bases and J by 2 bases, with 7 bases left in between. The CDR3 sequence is CASSPPAGNTIYF. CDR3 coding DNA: TGTGCCAGCAGTCCCCCAGCTGGAAACACCATATATTTT.

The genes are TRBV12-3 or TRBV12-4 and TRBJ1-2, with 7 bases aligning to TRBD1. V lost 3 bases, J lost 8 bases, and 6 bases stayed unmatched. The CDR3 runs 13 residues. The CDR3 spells CASSFEGASGYTF. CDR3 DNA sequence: TGTGCCAGCAGTTTTGAGGGGGCGTCGGGCTACACCTTC.

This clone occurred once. CDR3 sequence: CASSALGSPGNSPLHF. The DNA of the CDR3 is TGTGCCAGCAGCGCCCTTGGGAGCCCCGGCAATTCACCCCTCCACTTT. The chain recombines TRBV7-9 with TRBJ1-6; D not resolved. Trimming took 5 bases from V and 7 from J, leaving 18 bases between them. The CDR3 contains 16 residues. Germline CDR1 and CDR2: SEHNR and FQNEAQ (reference sequence).

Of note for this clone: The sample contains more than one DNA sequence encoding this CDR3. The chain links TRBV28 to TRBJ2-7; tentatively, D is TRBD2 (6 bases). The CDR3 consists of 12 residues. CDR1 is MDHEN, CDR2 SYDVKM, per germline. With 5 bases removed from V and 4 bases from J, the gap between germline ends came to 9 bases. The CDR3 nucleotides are TGTGCCAGCAGTCGGGACTTATACGAGCAGTACTTC. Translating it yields CASSRDLYEQYF.

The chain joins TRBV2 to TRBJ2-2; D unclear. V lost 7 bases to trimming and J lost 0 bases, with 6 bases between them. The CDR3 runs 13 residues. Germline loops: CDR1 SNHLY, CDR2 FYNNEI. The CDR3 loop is CASITANTGELFF. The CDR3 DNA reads TGTGCCAGCATCACCGCGAACACCGGGGAGCTGTTTTTT. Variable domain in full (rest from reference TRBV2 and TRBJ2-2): EPEVTQTPSHQVTQMGQEVILRCVPISNHLYFYWYRQILGQKVEFLVSFYNNEISEKSEIFDDQFSVERPDGSNFTLKIRSTKLEDSAMYFCASITANTGELFFGEGSRLTVL.

CDR3 sequence: CASSMRTGQETQYF. The CDR3 region has the DNA TGTGCCAGTAGTATGAGGACAGGACAAGAGACCCAGTACTTC. The gene calls are TRBV19 and TRBJ2-5; 7 nucleotides match TRBD1. Germline assignment: CDR1 LNHDA and CDR2 SQIVND (reference sequence). V lost 3 bases and J lost 2; bases outside the gene matches: 3. The CDR3 totals 14 residues.

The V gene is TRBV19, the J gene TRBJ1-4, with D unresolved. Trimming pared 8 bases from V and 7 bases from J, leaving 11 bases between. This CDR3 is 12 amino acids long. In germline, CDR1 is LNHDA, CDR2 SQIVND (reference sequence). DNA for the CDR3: TGTGCCAGTTCTAGTAAGCCTGAAAAACTGTTTTTT. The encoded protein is CASSSKPEKLFF. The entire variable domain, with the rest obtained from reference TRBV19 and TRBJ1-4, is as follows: DGGITQSPKYLFRKEGQNVTLSCEQNLNHDAMYWYRQDPGQGLRLIYYSQIVNDFQKGDIAEGYSVSREKKESFPLTVTSAQKNPTAFYLCASSSKPEKLFFGSGTQLSVL.

CDR3 sequence reads: CASTLLGRETYNEQFF. DNA for the CDR3: TGTGCCAGCACGCTACTAGGAAGGGAAACCTACAATGAGCAGTTCTTC. V usage is TRBV5-4 and J usage is TRBJ2-1, with D maybe TRBD2 (5 bases). Germline V gene data show CDR1 as SGHNT and CDR2 as YYREEE (reference sequence). The germline V and J ends were trimmed by 6 bases and 2 bases, with 18 bases remaining between them. There are 16 residues in the CDR3.

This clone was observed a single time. The CDR3: CATSTELNEQFF. The DNA of the CDR3 is TGTGCCACCTCAACTGAACTTAATGAGCAGTTCTTC. The rearrangement uses TRBV10-3 and TRBJ2-1; D call uncertain. Germline lookup yields CDR1 ENHRY and CDR2 SYGVKD. There are 12 residues in the CDR3. Trimming removed 10 bases at V and 7 bases at J, with 14 bases between.

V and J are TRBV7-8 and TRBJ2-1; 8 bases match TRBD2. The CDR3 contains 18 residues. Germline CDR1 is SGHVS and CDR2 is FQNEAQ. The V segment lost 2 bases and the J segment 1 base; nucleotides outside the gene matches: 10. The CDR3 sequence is CASSLRGDAGGSYNEQFF. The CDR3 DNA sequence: TGTGCCAGCAGCTTAAGGGGCGACGCGGGAGGTTCCTACAATGAGCAGTTCTTC.

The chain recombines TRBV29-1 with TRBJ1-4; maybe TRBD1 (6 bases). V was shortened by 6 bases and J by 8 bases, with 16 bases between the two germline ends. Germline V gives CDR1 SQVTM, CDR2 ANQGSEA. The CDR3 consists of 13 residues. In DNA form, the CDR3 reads TGCAGCGTCCGGGACACCAACGGAGAAAAACTGTTTTTT. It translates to CSVRDTNGEKLFF.

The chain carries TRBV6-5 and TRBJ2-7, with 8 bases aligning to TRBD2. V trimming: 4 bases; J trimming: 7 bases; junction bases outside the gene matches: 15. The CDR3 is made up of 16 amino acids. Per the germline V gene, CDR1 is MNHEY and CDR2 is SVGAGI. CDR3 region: CASSFGRGAGVREQYF. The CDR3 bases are TGTGCCAGCAGTTTCGGTAGAGGAGCGGGAGTCCGAGAGCAGTACTTC.

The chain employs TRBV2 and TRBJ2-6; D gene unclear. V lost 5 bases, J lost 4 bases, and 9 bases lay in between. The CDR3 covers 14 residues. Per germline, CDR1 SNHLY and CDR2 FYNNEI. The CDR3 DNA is TGTGCCAGCAGTCCGAGCATCGGGGCCAACGTCCTGACTTTC. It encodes CASSPSIGANVLTF.

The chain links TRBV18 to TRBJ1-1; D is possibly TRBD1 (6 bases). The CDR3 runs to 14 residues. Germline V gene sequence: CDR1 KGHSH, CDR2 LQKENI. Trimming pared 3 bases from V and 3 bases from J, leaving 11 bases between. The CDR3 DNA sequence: TGTGCCAGCTCACCCAGGGGCCTGGACACTGAAGCTTTCTTT. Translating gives CASSPRGLDTEAFF.

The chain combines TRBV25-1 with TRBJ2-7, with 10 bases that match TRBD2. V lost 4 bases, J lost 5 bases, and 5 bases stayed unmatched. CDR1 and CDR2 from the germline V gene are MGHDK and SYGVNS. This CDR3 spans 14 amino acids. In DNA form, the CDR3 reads TGTGCCAGCAGTGGGAGCGGGAGGGGAAACGAGCAGTACTTC. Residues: CASSGSGRGNEQYF.

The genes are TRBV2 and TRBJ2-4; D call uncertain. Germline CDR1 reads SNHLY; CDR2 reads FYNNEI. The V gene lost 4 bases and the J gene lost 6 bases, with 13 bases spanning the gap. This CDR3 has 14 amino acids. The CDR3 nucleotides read TGTGCCAGCAGTGGGTTCGGCAGACCAAACATTCAGTACTTC. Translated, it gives CASSGFGRPNIQYF. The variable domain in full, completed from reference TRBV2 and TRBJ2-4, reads EPEVTQTPSHQVTQMGQEVILRCVPISNHLYFYWYRQILGQKVEFLVSFYNNEISEKSEIFDDQFSVERPDGSNFTLKIRSTKLEDSAMYFCASSGFGRPNIQYFGAGTRLSVL.

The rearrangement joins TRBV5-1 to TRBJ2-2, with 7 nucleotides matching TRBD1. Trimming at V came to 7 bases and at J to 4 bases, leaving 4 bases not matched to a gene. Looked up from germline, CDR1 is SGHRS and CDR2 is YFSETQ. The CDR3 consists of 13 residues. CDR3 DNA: TGCGCCAGCGACCGACAGGGCACCGGGGAGCTGTTTTTT. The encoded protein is CASDRQGTGELFF.